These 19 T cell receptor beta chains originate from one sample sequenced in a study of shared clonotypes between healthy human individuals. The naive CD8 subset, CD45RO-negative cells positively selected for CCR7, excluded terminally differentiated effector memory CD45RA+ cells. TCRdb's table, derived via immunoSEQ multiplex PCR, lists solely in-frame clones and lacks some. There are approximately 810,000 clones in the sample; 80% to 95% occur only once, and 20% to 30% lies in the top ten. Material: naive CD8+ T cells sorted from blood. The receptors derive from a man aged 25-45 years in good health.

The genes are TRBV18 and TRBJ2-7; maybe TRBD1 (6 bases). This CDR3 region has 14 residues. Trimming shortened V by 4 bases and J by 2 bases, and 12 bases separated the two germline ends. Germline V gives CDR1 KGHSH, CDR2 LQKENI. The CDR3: CASSHRDKPYEQYF. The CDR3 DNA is TGTGCCAGCTCACATAGGGACAAGCCCTACGAGCAGTACTTC. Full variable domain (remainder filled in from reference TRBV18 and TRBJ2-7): NAGVMQNPRHLVRRRGQEARLRCSPMKGHSHVYWYRQLPEEGLKFMVYLQKENIIDESGMPKERFSAEFPKEGPSILRIQQVVRGDSAAYFCASSHRDKPYEQYFGPGTRLTVT.

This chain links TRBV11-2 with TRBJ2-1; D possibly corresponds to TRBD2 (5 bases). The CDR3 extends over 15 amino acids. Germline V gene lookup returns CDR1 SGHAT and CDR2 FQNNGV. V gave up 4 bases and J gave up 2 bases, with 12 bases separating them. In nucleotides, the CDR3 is TGTGCCAGCAGCTCGCTCGGGGTCACCTACAATGAGCAGTTCTTC. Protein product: CASSSLGVTYNEQFF.

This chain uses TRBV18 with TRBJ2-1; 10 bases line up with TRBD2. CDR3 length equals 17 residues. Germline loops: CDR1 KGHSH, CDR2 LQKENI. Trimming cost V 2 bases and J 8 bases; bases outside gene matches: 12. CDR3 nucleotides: TGTGCCAGCTCACCAGACTATGAACTAGCGGGGTTCCATGAGCAGTTCTTC. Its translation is CASSPDYELAGFHEQFF.

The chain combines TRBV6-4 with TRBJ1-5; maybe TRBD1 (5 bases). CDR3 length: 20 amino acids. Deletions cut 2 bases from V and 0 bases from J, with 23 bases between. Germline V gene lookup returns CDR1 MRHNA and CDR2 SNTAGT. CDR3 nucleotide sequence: TGTGCCAGCAGTGACGGGGGTCGGAGATCGAGCCGCTATAGCAATCAGCCCCAGCATTTT. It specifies CASSDGGRRSSRYSNQPQHF.

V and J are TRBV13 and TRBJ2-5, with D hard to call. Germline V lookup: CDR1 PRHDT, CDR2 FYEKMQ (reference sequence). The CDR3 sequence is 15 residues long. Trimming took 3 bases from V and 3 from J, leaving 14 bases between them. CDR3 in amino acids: CASSLFYGGKETQYF. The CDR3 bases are TGTGCCAGCAGCTTGTTTTACGGCGGTAAAGAGACCCAGTACTTC.

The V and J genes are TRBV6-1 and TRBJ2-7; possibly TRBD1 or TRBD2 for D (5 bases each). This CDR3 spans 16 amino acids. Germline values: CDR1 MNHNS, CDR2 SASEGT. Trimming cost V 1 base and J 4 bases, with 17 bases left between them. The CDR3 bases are TGTGCCAGCAGTGAAGGGTCGGGGACCTACACGTACGAGCAGTACTTC. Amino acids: CASSEGSGTYTYEQYF.

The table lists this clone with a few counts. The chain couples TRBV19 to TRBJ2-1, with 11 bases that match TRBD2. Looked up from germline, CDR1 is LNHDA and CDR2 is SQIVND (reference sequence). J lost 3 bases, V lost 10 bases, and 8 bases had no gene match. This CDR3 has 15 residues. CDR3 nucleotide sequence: TGTGCCACAGGGACTAGCGGTTCCGGCTACAATGAGCAGTTCTTC. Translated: CATGTSGSGYNEQFF.

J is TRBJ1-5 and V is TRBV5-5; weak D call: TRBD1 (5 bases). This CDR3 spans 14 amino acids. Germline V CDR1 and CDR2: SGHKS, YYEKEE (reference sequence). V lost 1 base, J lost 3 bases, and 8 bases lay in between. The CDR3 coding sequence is TGTGCCAGCAGCTTGCTAGGGGCCAATCAGCCCCAGCATTTT. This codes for CASSLLGANQPQHF.

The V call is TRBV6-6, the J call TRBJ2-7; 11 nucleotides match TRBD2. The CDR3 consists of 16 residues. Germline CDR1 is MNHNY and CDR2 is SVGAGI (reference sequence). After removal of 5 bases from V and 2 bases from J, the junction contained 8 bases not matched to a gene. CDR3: CASSPNSGRAAYEQYF. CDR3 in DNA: TGTGCCAGCAGTCCCAATAGCGGGAGGGCCGCCTACGAGCAGTACTTC.

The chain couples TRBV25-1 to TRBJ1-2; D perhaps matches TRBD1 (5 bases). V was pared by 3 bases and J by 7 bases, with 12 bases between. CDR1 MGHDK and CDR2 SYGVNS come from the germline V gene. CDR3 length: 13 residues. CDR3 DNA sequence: TGTGCCAGCAGTGAGGGACTGCTGTCTGGCTACACCTTC. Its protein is CASSEGLLSGYTF.

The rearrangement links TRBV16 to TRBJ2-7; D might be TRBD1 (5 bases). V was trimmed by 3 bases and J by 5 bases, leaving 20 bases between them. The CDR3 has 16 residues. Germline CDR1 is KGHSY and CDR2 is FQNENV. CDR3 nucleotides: TGTGCCAGCAGCCACTCAAGTCGTCAGGGAATCGACGAGCAGTACTTC. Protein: CASSHSSRQGIDEQYF.

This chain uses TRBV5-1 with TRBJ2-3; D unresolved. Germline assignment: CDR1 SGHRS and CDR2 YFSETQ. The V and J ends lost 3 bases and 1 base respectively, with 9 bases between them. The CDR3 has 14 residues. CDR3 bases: TGCGCCAGCAGCTCAGCAGTAGGCACAGATACGCAGTATTTT. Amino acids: CASSSAVGTDTQYF.

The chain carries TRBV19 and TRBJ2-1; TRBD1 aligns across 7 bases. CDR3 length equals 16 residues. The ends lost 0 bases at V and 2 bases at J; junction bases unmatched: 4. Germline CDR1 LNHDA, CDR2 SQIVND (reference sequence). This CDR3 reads CASSIDVGTAYNEQFF. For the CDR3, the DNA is TGTGCCAGTAGTATAGACGTTGGGACAGCCTACAATGAGCAGTTCTTC.

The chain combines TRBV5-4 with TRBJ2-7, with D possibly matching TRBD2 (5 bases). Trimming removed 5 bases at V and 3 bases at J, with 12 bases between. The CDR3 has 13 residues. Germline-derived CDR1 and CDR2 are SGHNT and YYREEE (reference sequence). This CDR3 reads CASRTGGDYEQYF. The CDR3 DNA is TGTGCCAGCAGAACTGGAGGTGACTACGAGCAGTACTTC.

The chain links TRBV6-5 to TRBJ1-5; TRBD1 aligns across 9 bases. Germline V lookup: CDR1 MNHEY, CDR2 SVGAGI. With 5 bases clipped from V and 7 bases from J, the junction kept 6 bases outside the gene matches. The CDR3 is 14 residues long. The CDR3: CASSALQGAQPQHF. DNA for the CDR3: TGTGCCAGCAGTGCACTACAGGGGGCACAGCCCCAGCATTTT.

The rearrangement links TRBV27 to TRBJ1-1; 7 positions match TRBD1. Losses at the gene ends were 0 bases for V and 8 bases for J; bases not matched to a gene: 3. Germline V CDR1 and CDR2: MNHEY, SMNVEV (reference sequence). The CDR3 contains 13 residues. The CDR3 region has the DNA TGTGCCAGCAGTTTATCAGGGGGCAGCGAAGCTTTCTTT. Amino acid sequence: CASSLSGGSEAFF.

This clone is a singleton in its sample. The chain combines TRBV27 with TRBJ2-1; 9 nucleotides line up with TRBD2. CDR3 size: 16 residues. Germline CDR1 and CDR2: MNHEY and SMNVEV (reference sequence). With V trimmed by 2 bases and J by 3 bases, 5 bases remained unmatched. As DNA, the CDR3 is TGTGCCAGCAGTTTAACCGGGACTAGCCTCTACAATGAGCAGTTCTTC. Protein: CASSLTGTSLYNEQFF.

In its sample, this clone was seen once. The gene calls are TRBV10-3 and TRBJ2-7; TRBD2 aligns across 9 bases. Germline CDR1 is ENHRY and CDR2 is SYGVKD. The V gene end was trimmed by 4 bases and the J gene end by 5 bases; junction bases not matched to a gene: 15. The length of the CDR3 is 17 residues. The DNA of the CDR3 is TGTGCCATCAGTGTGATCCCTAGCGGGGAGTTGGGCCACGAGCAGTACTTC. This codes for CAISVIPSGELGHEQYF.

CDR3 bases: TGCAGCGTCTGGACAGGGGATTCCACCGGGGAGCTGTTTTTT. Its protein is CSVWTGDSTGELFF. This chain joins TRBV29-1 and TRBJ2-2, with 9 bases that match TRBD1. J gave up 4 bases and V 6 bases, and 6 bases lay outside the gene matches. The V gene's germline CDR1 is SQVTM and CDR2 ANQGSEA. The CDR3 loop spans 14 amino acids.